These T cell receptor beta chains were read from a single sample in a study of CD8+CD57+ T cells in acquired aplastic anemia. Each CDR3 protein gets one entry after TCRdb re-called the reads with MiXCR. The sample contains approximately 190,000 distinct CDR3 sequences, approximately 50% of which appear only once. Sample: sorted CD4+, CD8+, or CD8+CD57+ T cells (not recorded which) from PBMCs. The source of these receptors is a human donor with aplastic anemia. Each CDR3 is given with its conserved first and last residue. Only part of the rows carry a size: once, few, many, or a class if the clone is expanded.

V	size	CDR3
TRBV11-2	many	CASSYGLQGHEQYF
TRBV12-3/TRBV12-4	few	CASSLRGLQGNTIYF
TRBV4-1	many	CASSQGGQGHYGYTF
TRBV7-8	NA	CASSHGWGELYEQYF
TRBV7-8	few	CASSLDTGLQPQHF
TRBV15	once	CATSRDKGGPDTQYF
TRBV20-1	NA	CSARVDTGGETQYF
TRBV30	many	CAWSGTGSYEQYF
TRBV19	NA	CASSQTGRNQPQHF
TRBV5-4	many	CASSPVGQARDGYTF
TRBV19	NA	CASSRGSSLQETQYF
TRBV29-1	few	CSVEASGGYYNEQFF
TRBV7-3	NA	CASSQSYGTSGYNEQFF
TRBV7-8	many	CASSLFAYEQYF
TRBV5-5	few	CASSLIPAGAEKLFF
TRBV19	NA	CASSITGKPSGNTIYF
TRBV2	NA	CASGRAESFEKLFF
TRBV10-3	once	CAISGQGVTGELFF
TRBV11-2	few	CASSEQVTSYNEQFF
TRBV19	NA	CASSITGTENTEAFF
TRBV10-3	NA	CASSSFKETQYF
TRBV24-1	NA	CAASDPRLEDTEAFF
TRBV7-2	many	CASSLVGTGGLETQYF
TRBV20-1	NA	CSARGLAGRETQYF
TRBV15	once	CATSQRRSAYQETQYF
TRBV24-1	NA	CATSEGATYGYTF
TRBV24-1	NA	CATSDLYGTSYNEQFF
TRBV5-5	NA	CASSLEGLANYGYTF
TRBV7-6	many	CASSLDLGDYEQYF
TRBV24-1	many	CATSDFPGGINNEQFF
TRBV25-1	many	CASSETFNTGELFF
TRBV6-1	NA	CASSSSVGGETQYF
TRBV5-1	many	CASSSQGDTEAFF
TRBV10-3	NA	CAISGRGELKNEQYF
TRBV3-1	many	CASSQVRGSVAFF
TRBV24-1	NA	CATFGHGYTF
TRBV20-1	NA	CSASGDSYEQYF
TRBV24-1	NA	CATSGEGDTQYF
TRBV4-2	NA	CASSPRRQGLSREQYF
TRBV6-1	few	CASTKIPGQGTEAFF
TRBV10-1	many	CASSESGGLGYNEQFF
TRBV10-3	NA	CAISLTRQGMETQYF
TRBV6-1	NA	CASNPRGRGRQETQYF
TRBV4-1	few	CASSQGGGRGPMNTEAFF
TRBV2	NA	CASKSNSGGWETQYF
TRBV10-3	few	CAISDSGQGNGSPLHF
TRBV27	NA	CAIGRLITDTQYF
TRBV10-3	NA	CAISVGVESNQPQHF
TRBV19	NA	CASSTHRSQRRNEQFF
TRBV20-1	NA	CSARSILSEQYF
TRBV20-1	NA	CSARKNTGELFF
TRBV4-2	many	CASSQVESGRKDTQYF
TRBV20-1	once	CSAREPGVTQYF
TRBV10-3	NA	CAISGQGEDTQYF
TRBV20-1	many	CSARPIRFRGWQPQHF
TRBV7-8	NA	CASTPPVRQPQHF
TRBV10-3	many	CAISQDRSSYNEQFF
TRBV5-8	NA	CASSLAGTDRTGYTF
TRBV6-1	many	CAAGISGIYEQYF